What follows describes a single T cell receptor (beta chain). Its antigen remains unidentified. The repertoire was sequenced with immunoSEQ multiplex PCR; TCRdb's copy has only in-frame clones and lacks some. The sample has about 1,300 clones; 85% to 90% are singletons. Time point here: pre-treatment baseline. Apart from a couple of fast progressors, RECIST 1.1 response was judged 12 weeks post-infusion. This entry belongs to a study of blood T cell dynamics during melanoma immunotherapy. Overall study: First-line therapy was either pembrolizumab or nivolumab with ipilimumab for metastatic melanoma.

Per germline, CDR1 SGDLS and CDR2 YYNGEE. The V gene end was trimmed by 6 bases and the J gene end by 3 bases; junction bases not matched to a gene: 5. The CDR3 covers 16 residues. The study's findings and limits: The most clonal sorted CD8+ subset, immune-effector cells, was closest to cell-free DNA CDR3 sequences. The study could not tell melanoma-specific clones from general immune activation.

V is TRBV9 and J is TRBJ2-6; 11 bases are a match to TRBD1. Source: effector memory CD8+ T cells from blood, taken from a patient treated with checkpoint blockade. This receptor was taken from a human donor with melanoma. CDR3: CASTWDRGFGANVLTF. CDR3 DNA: TGTGCCAGCACCTGGGACAGGGGGTTTGGGGCCAACGTCCTGACTTTC.